This entry features one T cell receptor beta chain sequence. Only one count was recorded for this clone. This clone's antigen is unknown. No quality values exist for individual bases; no much larger clone is one base distant. V is cut by 6 bases and J by 7 bases, and the space between the germline ends is 10 bases. Reading from cysteine to phenylalanine, the CDR3 counts 12 amino acids. The read is trimmed to its CDR3 DNA, 36 bases read in frame from base 1. CDR1 MNHEY and CDR2 SVGAGI are derived from the germline V gene. Library method: the immunoSEQ multiplex PCR assay. TCRdb obtained this table from immuneACCESS and retained in-frame rearrangements with V and J assigned. These tables miss some clones; where compared with another copy, unresolved V genes account for less than half of the shortfall, and the remainder is unexplained. This sample has about 86,000 clones in its table, and about 92% of those were observed once. Over 1.3% of the sample is taken by the ten largest.

The data were obtained in a study of control samples from healthy donors and cancer patients (dated by TCRdb to about 2020). The rearrangement combines TRBV6-5 with TRBJ2-1; TRBD2 could be the D gene, as 5 bases match. The sequencing input was blood. The receptor was derived from a woman aged 25 to 39 in good health. The DNA is TGTGCCAGCAGACGGACTGAGAATGAGCAGTTCTTC. This codes for CASRRTENEQFF.